The rows below give T cell receptor beta chains drawn from one sample of a study of cytomegalovirus exposure and HLA in healthy donors. The data were produced by immunoSEQ multiplex PCR, yet TCRdb's version contains in-frame clones alone and is incomplete. The top ten clones hold about 5.9% of a sample with tens of thousands of clones, less than 65% of them seen once. The sample comprised PBMCs. The receptors here all came from a woman in her 30s in good health and CMV-seronegative. Each CDR3 is given with its conserved first and last residue. The order of the fields is V gene, clone size, D gene, J gene, CDR3 DNA, CDR3 protein. D genes are given only for firm matches. Rows give clone size only sometimes, using once, few, many, or a class for an expanded clone.

V gene: TRBV11-2; clone size: .; D gene: .; J gene: TRBJ1-2; CDR3 DNA: TGTGCCAGCAGCTTAGACGGTAACTATGGCTACACCTTC; CDR3 protein: CASSLDGNYGYTF
V gene: TRBV5-1; clone size: .; D gene: TRBD1; J gene: TRBJ2-1; CDR3 DNA: TGCGCCAGCAGCTTGGGACAGGGGGGACTGTTCTTC; CDR3 protein: CASSLGQGGLFF
V gene: TRBV30; clone size: .; D gene: .; J gene: TRBJ1-3; CDR3 DNA: TGTGCCTGGAGTATAGGGGGTGATGGAAACACCATATATTTT; CDR3 protein: CAWSIGGDGNTIYF
V gene: TRBV30; clone size: .; D gene: .; J gene: TRBJ1-1; CDR3 DNA: TGTGCCTGGAGTGTTGGGCCCAGGAACACTGAAGCTTTCTTT; CDR3 protein: CAWSVGPRNTEAFF
V gene: TRBV11-1; clone size: .; D gene: .; J gene: TRBJ1-2; CDR3 DNA: TGTGCCAGCAGCGTCGACGGGTACTATGGCTACACCTTC; CDR3 protein: CASSVDGYYGYTF
V gene: TRBV19; clone size: .; D gene: .; J gene: TRBJ1-1; CDR3 DNA: TGTGCCAGTAGTAGAAACAGGGATATGAACACTGAAGCTTTCTTT; CDR3 protein: CASSRNRDMNTEAFF
V gene: TRBV7-9; clone size: .; D gene: TRBD2; J gene: TRBJ2-1; CDR3 DNA: TGTGCCAGCAGCCCCGGGACTAGCGGGGGACCCAGCTCCTACAATGAGCAGTTCTTC; CDR3 protein: CASSPGTSGGPSSYNEQFF
V gene: TRBV5-1; clone size: .; D gene: .; J gene: TRBJ1-1; CDR3 DNA: TGCGCCAGCAGCTTCGGTTCACTTCGTGAAGCTTTCTTT; CDR3 protein: CASSFGSLREAFF
V gene: TRBV5-1; clone size: few; D gene: TRBD2; J gene: TRBJ2-3; CDR3 DNA: TGCGCCAGCAGCTTAAGCGGGGCTGGGGATACGCAGTATTTT; CDR3 protein: CASSLSGAGDTQYF
V gene: TRBV28; clone size: .; D gene: .; J gene: TRBJ2-1; CDR3 DNA: TGTGCCTCCACTCAGCGGAGCTACAATGAGCAGTTCTTC; CDR3 protein: CASTQRSYNEQFF
V gene: TRBV5-1; clone size: .; D gene: .; J gene: TRBJ2-3; CDR3 DNA: TGCGCCAGCAGCTTGTACGCCGGACTAAGAGATACGCAGTATTTT; CDR3 protein: CASSLYAGLRDTQYF
V gene: TRBV10-3; clone size: .; D gene: TRBD1; J gene: TRBJ1-1; CDR3 DNA: TGTGCCACCGGGACAGGGGGCGCCGGGACTGAAGCTTTCTTT; CDR3 protein: CATGTGGAGTEAFF
V gene: TRBV11-2; clone size: .; D gene: TRBD1; J gene: TRBJ2-3; CDR3 DNA: TGTGCCAGCAGTTCCAGGGGGCGCCCACACGATACGCAGTATTTT; CDR3 protein: CASSSRGRPHDTQYF
V gene: TRBV19; clone size: .; D gene: .; J gene: TRBJ2-5; CDR3 DNA: TGTGCCAGTAGTGACTCCCAAGAGACCCAGTACTTC; CDR3 protein: CASSDSQETQYF
V gene: TRBV4-3; clone size: .; D gene: TRBD2; J gene: TRBJ2-3; CDR3 DNA: TGCGCCAGCAGCCAAGATTGGACGGGAGGGGATACGCAGTATTTT; CDR3 protein: CASSQDWTGGDTQYF